This TCR beta chain derives from a study of T cell responses to AZD1222 COVID-19 vaccine. For this clone: What it recognizes is unknown.

Study observations and caveats: Baseline testing showed seropositivity in only five to seven AZD1222 recipients.

Clones were sequenced by immunoSEQ multiplex PCR, and TCRdb holds only the in-frame ones, with some missing. The table lists over 110,000 clones, roughly 91% of them singletons. This specimen was peripheral blood, taken on day 0 of AZD1222 vaccination. The clonotype originates from an adult in good health.

The CDR3 loop is CASSLDRAGNTGELFF. The CDR3 nucleotides read TGTGCCAGCAGCTTAGATAGGGCGGGGAACACCGGGGAGCTGTTTTTT. This rearrangement joins TRBV11-2 to TRBJ2-2; TRBD2 is a possible D gene (5 bases). Germline CDR1 reads SGHAT; CDR2 reads FQNNGV. The CDR3 is made up of 16 amino acids. Trimming stripped 0 bases from V and 1 base from J, with 9 bases between.